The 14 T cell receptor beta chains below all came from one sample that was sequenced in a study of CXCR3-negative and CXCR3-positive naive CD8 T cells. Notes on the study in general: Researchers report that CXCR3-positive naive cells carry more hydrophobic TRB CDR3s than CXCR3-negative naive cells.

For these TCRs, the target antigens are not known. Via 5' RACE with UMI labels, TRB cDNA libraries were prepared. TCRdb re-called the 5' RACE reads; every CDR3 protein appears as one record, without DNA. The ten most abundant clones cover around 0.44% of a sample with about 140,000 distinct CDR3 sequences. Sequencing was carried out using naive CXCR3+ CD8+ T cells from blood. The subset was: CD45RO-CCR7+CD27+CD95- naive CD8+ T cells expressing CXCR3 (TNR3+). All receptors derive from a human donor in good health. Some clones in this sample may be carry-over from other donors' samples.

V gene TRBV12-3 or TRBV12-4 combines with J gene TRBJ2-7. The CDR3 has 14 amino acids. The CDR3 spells CASARGGSPYEQYF.

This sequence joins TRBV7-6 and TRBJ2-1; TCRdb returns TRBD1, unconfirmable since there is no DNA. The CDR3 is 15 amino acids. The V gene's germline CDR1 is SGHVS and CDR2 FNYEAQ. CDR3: CASTLGTGDYNEQFF. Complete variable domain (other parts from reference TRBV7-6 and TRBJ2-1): GAGVSQSPRYKVTKRGQDVALRCDPISGHVSLYWYRQALGQGPEFLTYFNYEAQQDKSGLPNDRFSAERPEGSISTLTIQRTEQRDSAMYRCASTLGTGDYNEQFFGPGTRLTVL.

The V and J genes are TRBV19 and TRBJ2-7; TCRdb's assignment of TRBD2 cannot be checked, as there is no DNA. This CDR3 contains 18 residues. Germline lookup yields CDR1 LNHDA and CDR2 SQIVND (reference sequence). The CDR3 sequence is CASSIRGLAEINDYEQYF. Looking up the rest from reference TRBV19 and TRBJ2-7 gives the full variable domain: DGGITQSPKYLFRKEGQNVTLSCEQNLNHDAMYWYRQDPGQGLRLIYYSQIVNDFQKGDIAEGYSVSREKKESFPLTVTSAQKNPTAFYLCASSIRGLAEINDYEQYFGPGTRLTVT.

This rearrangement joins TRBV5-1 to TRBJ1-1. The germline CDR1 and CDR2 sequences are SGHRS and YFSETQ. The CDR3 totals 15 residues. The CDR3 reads CASTNGRQMNTEAFF. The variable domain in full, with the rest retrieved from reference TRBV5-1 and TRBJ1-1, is KAGVTQTPRYLIKTRGQQVTLSCSPISGHRSVSWYQQTPGQGLQFLFEYFSETQRNKGNFPGRFSGRQFSNSRSEMNVSTLELGDSALYLCASTNGRQMNTEAFFGQGTRLTVV.

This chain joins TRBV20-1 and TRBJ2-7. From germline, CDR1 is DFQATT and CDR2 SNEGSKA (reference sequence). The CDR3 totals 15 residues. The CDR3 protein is CSASDLEATHYEQYF.

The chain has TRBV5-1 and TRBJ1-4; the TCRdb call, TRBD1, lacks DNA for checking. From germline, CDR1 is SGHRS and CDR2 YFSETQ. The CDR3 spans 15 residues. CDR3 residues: CASSGTTGVDEKLFF.

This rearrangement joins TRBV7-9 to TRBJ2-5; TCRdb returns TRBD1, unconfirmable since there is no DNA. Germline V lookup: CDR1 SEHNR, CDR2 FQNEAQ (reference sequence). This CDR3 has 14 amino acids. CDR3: CASSPSQGQETQYF.

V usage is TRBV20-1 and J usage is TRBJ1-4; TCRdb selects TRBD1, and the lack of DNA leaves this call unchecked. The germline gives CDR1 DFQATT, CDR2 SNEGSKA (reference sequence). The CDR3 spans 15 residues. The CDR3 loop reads CSAGEEGQGNEKLFF.

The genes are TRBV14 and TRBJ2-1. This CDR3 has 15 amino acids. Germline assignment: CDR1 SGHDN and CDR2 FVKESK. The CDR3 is CASSQVLGIANEQFF.

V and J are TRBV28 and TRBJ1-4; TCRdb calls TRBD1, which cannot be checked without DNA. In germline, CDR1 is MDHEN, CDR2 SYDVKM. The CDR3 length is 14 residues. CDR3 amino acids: CASKNPPGASILFF. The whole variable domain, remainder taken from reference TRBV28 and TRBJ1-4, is DVKVTQSSRYLVKRTGEKVFLECVQDMDHENMFWYRQDPGLGLRLIYFSYDVKMKEKGDIPEGYSVSREKKERFSLILESASTNQTSMYLCASKNPPGASILFFGSGTQLSVL.

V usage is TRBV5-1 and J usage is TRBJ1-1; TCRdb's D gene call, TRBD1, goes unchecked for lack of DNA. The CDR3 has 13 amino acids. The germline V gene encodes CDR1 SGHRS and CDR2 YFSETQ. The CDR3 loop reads CASSLPGSPEAFF.

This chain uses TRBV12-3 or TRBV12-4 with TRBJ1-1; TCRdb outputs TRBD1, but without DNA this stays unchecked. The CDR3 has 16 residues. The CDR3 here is CASSTWTGGRITEAFF.

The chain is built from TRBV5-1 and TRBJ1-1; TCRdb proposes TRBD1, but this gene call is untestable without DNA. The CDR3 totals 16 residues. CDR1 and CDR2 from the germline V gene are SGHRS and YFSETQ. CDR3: CASSPRDRNSNTEAFF. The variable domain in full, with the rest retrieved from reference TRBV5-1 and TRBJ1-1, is KAGVTQTPRYLIKTRGQQVTLSCSPISGHRSVSWYQQTPGQGLQFLFEYFSETQRNKGNFPGRFSGRQFSNSRSEMNVSTLELGDSALYLCASSPRDRNSNTEAFFGQGTRLTVV.

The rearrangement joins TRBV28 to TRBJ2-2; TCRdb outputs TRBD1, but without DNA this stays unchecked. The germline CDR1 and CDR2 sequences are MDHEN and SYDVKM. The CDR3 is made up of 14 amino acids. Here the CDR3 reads CASSSGGGTGELFF.